This TCR beta chain was captured by sequencing in a study of regulatory T cells in long-lasting Graves disease. The study's findings and limits: Favored usage of TRBV28, TRBJ1-2 and TRBJ2-5 was recorded in persistent disease.

HTBI primers from iRepertoire and Arm-PCR of CDR3 regions yielded the TCR beta libraries. TCRdb redid the calling of the multiplex PCR reads with MiXCR, one entry per CDR3 protein. The sample lists about 320,000 distinct CDR3 sequences; 15% to 20% were seen once. The CDR3 length is 15 residues. V was shortened by 5 bases and J by 8 bases, with 18 bases between the two germline ends. CDR1 and CDR2 from the germline V gene are MNHNS and SASEGT. Time point defined: newly diagnosed GD, antithyroid drugs for less than 3 months. Researchers made the TCR library from RNA that was extracted from PBMCs. This clonotype was seen repeatedly, ten times or more. Its target is not known.

The sample was peripheral blood mononuclear cells (PBMCs), taken at new diagnosis, from a patient treated with antithyroid drugs. The source of this sequence is a female donor with Graves disease. The chain couples TRBV6-1 to TRBJ1-4; weak D call: TRBD1 (5 bases). DNA for the CDR3: TGTGCCAGCAGTCTCCCGGGCCAAACAGGAGAAAAACTGTTTTTT. This translates into CASSLPGQTGEKLFF.